What follows are 21 T cell receptor beta chains derived from one specimen sequenced in a study of CD8+ T cells in alopecia areata. Sequencing templates came from extracted RNA that was reverse transcribed into cDNA. Libraries were prepared by immunoSEQ multiplex PCR; TCRdb keeps only in-frame clonotypes and omits some of them. The sample lists some 170,000 clones; roughly 50% were seen once. Stated treatment: oral pan-JAK inhibitor, 5-10 mg twice daily. Here the sequenced sample was CD8+ T cells sorted from blood, taken at week 24, from a patient treated with tofacitinib. These receptors all come from a human donor with alopecia areata.

The chain links TRBV29-1 to TRBJ2-2; tentative D call: TRBD1 (5 bases). The CDR3 is 14 residues long. The germline V gene encodes CDR1 SQVTM and CDR2 ANQGSEA. Trimming removed 6 bases from V and 0 bases from J, with 11 bases in between. This chain's CDR3 is CSVRKTANTGELFF. In DNA form, the CDR3 reads TGCAGCGTGAGAAAGACAGCGAACACCGGGGAGCTGTTTTTT.

This rearrangement joins TRBV7-2 to TRBJ2-3; TRBD1 matches at 7 bases. The CDR3 runs to 15 residues. Germline CDR1 and CDR2: SGHTA and FQGNSA. The V and J ends lost 5 bases and 6 bases, in that order; junction bases with no gene match: 11. The CDR3 sequence: CASSPRGRGLDTQYF. CDR3 coding DNA: TGTGCCAGCAGCCCGCGCGGCAGGGGGTTGGATACGCAGTATTTT.

J is TRBJ2-7 and V is TRBV11-2; D gene unclear. Trimming stripped 3 bases from V and 0 bases from J, with 6 bases between. The CDR3 is made up of 13 amino acids. Germline V lookup: CDR1 SGHAT, CDR2 FQNNGV. The CDR3 bases are TGTGCCAGCAGCTTGGCTAACTCCTACGAGCAGTACTTC. Its protein product is CASSLANSYEQYF.

This clone was seen a single time. This specimen includes other DNA sequences encoding the same CDR3. The V call is TRBV9, the J call TRBJ2-5; TRBD2 matches at 9 bases. In germline, CDR1 is SGDLS, CDR2 YYNGEE. The ends lost 3 bases at V and 2 bases at J; junction bases unmatched: 5. The CDR3 contains 15 residues. Written as DNA, the CDR3 is TGTGCCAGCAGCGCGAGCGGGGGGTCGCAAGAGACCCAGTACTTC. This encodes CASSASGGSQETQYF.

The chain combines TRBV19 with TRBJ1-5, with 7 positions matching TRBD1. Trimming removed 1 base from V and 7 bases from J; junction bases left unmatched: 7. The CDR3 loop spans 15 amino acids. Germline loops: CDR1 LNHDA, CDR2 SQIVND (reference sequence). CDR3: CASSIGDRAGQPQHF. CDR3 bases: TGTGCCAGTAGTATAGGAGACAGGGCCGGCCAGCCCCAGCATTTT.

This clone showed up just a few times. The gene calls are TRBV14 and TRBJ1-2; D is unresolved. The germline V gene encodes CDR1 SGHDN and CDR2 FVKESK. Trimming pared 4 bases from V and 2 bases from J, leaving 11 bases between. This CDR3 spans 14 amino acids. The CDR3 sequence: CASSPFSGNYGYTF. The CDR3 DNA follows: TGTGCCAGCAGCCCGTTTTCTGGGAACTATGGCTACACCTTC.

The V call is TRBV2, the J call TRBJ1-4; D is unresolved. Trimming shortened V by 2 bases and J by 0 bases, and 7 bases separated the two germline ends. Germline loops: CDR1 SNHLY, CDR2 FYNNEI. The CDR3 has 15 residues. CDR3 bases: TGTGCCAGCAGTGAAACGGCAGCAACTAATGAAAAACTGTTTTTT. Amino acid sequence: CASSETAATNEKLFF.

The V gene is TRBV4-3, the J gene TRBJ1-2; no reliable D call. The CDR3 covers 16 residues. The V end was cut by 0 bases, the J end by 4 bases, with 15 bases between. Germline CDR1 LGHNA, CDR2 YSLEER. CDR3 residues: CASSQESSLGGYGYTF. The CDR3 DNA sequence: TGCGCCAGCAGCCAAGAGTCGTCTTTAGGAGGCTATGGCTACACCTTC.

This clone has a handful of counts. V is TRBV28 and J is TRBJ2-6; 9 positions agree with TRBD1. The CDR3 runs 18 residues. From germline, CDR1 is MDHEN and CDR2 SYDVKM. Trimming cost V 1 base and J 1 base; bases outside gene matches: 5. This CDR3 is CASSLFLDRGSGANVLTF. Written as DNA, the CDR3 is TGTGCCAGCAGTTTATTCCTGGACAGGGGTTCTGGGGCCAACGTCCTGACTTTC.

The chain joins TRBV11-2 to TRBJ2-1; D gene ambiguous. The V and J ends lost 2 bases and 6 bases respectively, with 8 bases between them. CDR1 SGHAT and CDR2 FQNNGV come from the germline V gene. The CDR3 covers 13 residues. In DNA, the CDR3 is TGTGCCAGCAGCTTATCGGACCCCAATGAGCAGTTCTTC. It specifies CASSLSDPNEQFF.

This clone came up a few times. The chain recombines TRBV29-1 with TRBJ2-3; TRBD2 is a possible D gene (5 bases). The CDR3 runs 15 residues. V was shortened by 5 bases and J by 3 bases, with 18 bases between the two germline ends. Germline-derived CDR1 and CDR2 are SQVTM and ANQGSEA. The CDR3 bases are TGCAGCGTTATCCCCCGGGCTACGGGGACAGATACGCAGTATTTT. It codes for CSVIPRATGTDTQYF.

There are a few counts of this clone. This rearrangement joins TRBV7-8 to TRBJ2-2; 9 bases line up with TRBD1. CDR1 is SGHVS and CDR2 is FQNEAQ in the germline V gene. There are 15 residues in the CDR3. Trimming took 6 bases from V and 5 from J; bases not matched to a gene: 7. CDR3 residues: CASRKGTGPTGELFF. Written as DNA, the CDR3 is TGTGCCAGCAGAAAAGGGACAGGGCCGACCGGGGAGCTGTTTTTT.

The J gene is TRBJ1-2, the V gene TRBV29-1, with D possibly TRBD1 on 5 matching bases. The CDR3 sequence is 14 residues long. V lost 3 bases to trimming and J lost 0 bases, with 11 bases between them. The V gene's germline CDR1 is SQVTM and CDR2 ANQGSEA. The CDR3 reads CSVELDSSNYGYTF. CDR3 bases: TGCAGCGTTGAGCTTGACAGTTCTAACTATGGCTACACCTTC. The whole variable domain, filled in from reference TRBV29-1 and TRBJ1-2, reads SAVISQKPSRDICQRGTSLTIQCQVDSQVTMMFWYRQQPGQSLTLIATANQGSEATYESGFVIDKFPISRPNLTFSTLTVSNMSPEDSSIYLCSVELDSSNYGYTFGSGTRLTVV.

The chain carries TRBV7-9 and TRBJ1-1; no firm D call. Trimming took 0 bases from V and 7 from J, leaving 9 bases between them. The CDR3 spans 13 residues. CDR1 and CDR2 (germline): SEHNR, FQNEAQ (reference sequence). The DNA for the CDR3 is TGTGCCAGCAGCTTAGCCCGAGGCGGTGAAGCTTTCTTT. Translation gives CASSLARGGEAFF.

This clone was observed a few times. The J gene is TRBJ2-7, the V gene TRBV19, with 11 bases matching TRBD2. Trimming took 4 bases from V and 1 from J; bases not matched to a gene: 6. The CDR3 is made up of 16 amino acids. The germline CDR1 and CDR2 sequences are LNHDA and SQIVND (reference sequence). CDR3 sequence: CASSTRGLAVSYEQYF. The CDR3, as DNA: TGTGCCAGTAGTACCCGGGGACTAGCGGTATCCTACGAGCAGTACTTC.

This rearrangement joins TRBV7-9 to TRBJ1-1, with unresolved D. The CDR3 covers 15 residues. Trimming removed 4 bases at V and 0 bases at J, with 12 bases between. Germline V gives CDR1 SEHNR, CDR2 FQNEAQ (reference sequence). In DNA, the CDR3 is TGTGCCAGCAGCTCCGGTTACAACTTGAACACTGAAGCTTTCTTT. It yields the protein CASSSGYNLNTEAFF.

The table lists this clone with a few counts. The genes are TRBV2 and TRBJ1-1; D possibly corresponds to TRBD1 (6 bases). The CDR3 runs to 14 residues. V was trimmed by 6 bases and J by 3 bases, leaving 14 bases between them. CDR1 and CDR2 (germline): SNHLY, FYNNEI. CDR3 residues: CASRTGAGDTEAFF. CDR3 sequence (DNA): TGTGCCAGCAGAACGGGGGCAGGGGACACTGAAGCTTTCTTT.

This chain links TRBV4-3 with TRBJ2-3; D is uncertain. The germline gives CDR1 LGHNA, CDR2 YSLEER. V dropped 1 base and J dropped 4 bases, with 9 bases sitting between them. The CDR3 is made up of 14 amino acids. The chain's CDR3 is CASSQGLISDTQYF. As DNA, the CDR3 is TGCGCCAGCAGCCAAGGCCTTATTTCAGATACGCAGTATTTT.

This clone was seen more than once but under ten times. V usage is TRBV27 and J usage is TRBJ1-2, with D possibly matching TRBD1 (6 bases). The CDR3 is 13 residues long. Germline assignment: CDR1 MNHEY and CDR2 SMNVEV (reference sequence). V was trimmed by 6 bases and J by 5 bases, leaving 13 bases between them. DNA for the CDR3: TGTGCCAGCAGCCACGGACAGCATTATGGCTACACCTTC. Residues: CASSHGQHYGYTF.

J is TRBJ2-2 and V is TRBV28; tentative D call: TRBD2 (6 bases). This CDR3 spans 15 amino acids. Germline CDR1 and CDR2: MDHEN and SYDVKM. The V and J ends lost 3 bases and 4 bases respectively, with 12 bases between them. CDR3: CASSFIRGSTGELFF. CDR3 nucleotides: TGTGCCAGCAGTTTTATACGGGGGAGCACCGGGGAGCTGTTTTTT.

The chain is built from TRBV7-9 and TRBJ1-4; D remains unclear. Trimming cost V 0 bases and J 8 bases, with 4 bases left between them. Germline-derived CDR1 and CDR2 are SEHNR and FQNEAQ (reference sequence). This CDR3 is built from 12 residues. The CDR3: CASSLAKEKLFF. The CDR3, as DNA: TGTGCCAGCAGCTTAGCCAAGGAAAAACTGTTTTTT.